This record covers a single TCR beta chain. Its antigen is not known. This entry belongs to a study of monozygotic twins with inflammatory bowel disease. Whole blood that had not undergone T cell sorting provided the isolated total RNA. Study-level points and caveats: Differing immunosuppressive treatments may have added variability to patient repertoires. Support for a single strong signal or clonotype associated with IBD was absent.

TCRdb reanalyzed the 5' RACE reads and collapses them to one entry per CDR3 protein, without DNA. There are 150,000 to 200,000 distinct CDR3 sequences in the sample, with less than 8% held by the top ten. This CDR3 is 13 amino acids long. The germline V gene encodes CDR1 SGHRS and CDR2 YFSETQ. Source material: blood. V and J are TRBV5-1 and TRBJ1-1; TCRdb reports TRBD1, a call that lacks DNA to check it against. The TCR originated in a human donor with ulcerative colitis or Crohn's disease, or a healthy co-twin of an affected twin (not recorded which). The CDR3 sequence is CASSLVGRTEAFF.